Each of the 19 T cell receptor beta chains below was sequenced from the same sample in a study of T cells after yellow fever vaccination. Each CDR3 protein gets one entry after TCRdb re-called the 5' RACE reads with MiXCR. The repertoire holds about 350,000 distinct CDR3 sequences, roughly 8.6% seen once, with approximately 15% in the top ten. This sample comprised PBMCs, obtained 35 to 50 days after the first yellow fever vaccination. Source of these receptors: a young man who received the YFV17D yellow fever vaccine.

This clonotype has just a few counts. CDR3 amino acids: CASSQLGGLANYGYTF. The DNA for the CDR3 is TGTGCCAGCAGCCAATTAGGGGGGCTAGCTAACTATGGCTACACCTTC. The chain combines TRBV4-2 with TRBJ1-2; a possible D gene is TRBD1 (6 bases). Germline lookup yields CDR1 LGHNA and CDR2 YNFKEQ. CDR3 length equals 16 residues. The V gene lost 2 bases and the J gene lost 0 bases, with 13 bases spanning the gap.

CDR3 amino acids: CASSRHADGRDGNYGYTF. The CDR3 nucleotides are TGCGCCAGCAGCCGACACGCCGACGGCAGGGACGGTAACTATGGCTACACCTTC. This sequence joins TRBV4-1 and TRBJ1-2, with a possible D match to TRBD1 (5 bases). The CDR3 spans 18 residues. CDR1 is MGHRA, CDR2 YSYEKL, per germline. V gave up 4 bases and J gave up 1 base, with 22 bases separating them.

The rearrangement links TRBV7-6 to TRBJ2-1; 9 nucleotides agree with TRBD1. Germline CDR1 and CDR2: SGHVS and FNYEAQ. V shed 2 bases, J shed 7 bases, and the junction held 15 bases outside the gene matches. The CDR3 runs to 18 residues. CDR3 amino acids: CASSLRGNTGGRINEQFF. CDR3 DNA sequence: TGTGCCAGCAGCTTAAGAGGGAACACAGGGGGCCGTATAAATGAGCAGTTCTTC.

In its sample, this clonotype was seen a few times. CDR3 residues: CSATRDRGTGELFF. CDR3 bases: TGCAGTGCTACCCGGGACAGGGGGACCGGGGAGCTGTTTTTT. This chain links TRBV20-1 with TRBJ2-2, with 11 bases aligning to TRBD1. V shed 4 bases and J 5 bases; nucleotides not matched to a gene: 3. This CDR3 contains 14 residues. Looked up from germline, CDR1 is DFQATT and CDR2 is SNEGSKA (reference sequence).

This sequence joins TRBV7-9 and TRBJ1-4; maybe TRBD1 (5 bases). V dropped 2 bases and J dropped 8 bases, with 12 bases sitting between them. The CDR3 totals 14 residues. CDR1 SEHNR and CDR2 FQNEAQ come from the germline V gene (reference sequence). Here the CDR3 DNA reads TGTGCCAGCAGCTTACAGGGCACTTGGGAAAAACTGTTTTTT. Its translation is CASSLQGTWEKLFF.

The J gene is TRBJ2-3, the V gene TRBV5-1, with 10 nucleotides matching TRBD2. CDR3 length: 17 amino acids. The J segment lost 5 bases and the V segment lost 0 bases, leaving 9 bases of the junction unmatched. Germline V gene sequence: CDR1 SGHRS, CDR2 YFSETQ. CDR3 sequence reads: CASSLALTSGEGDTQYF. The CDR3 DNA sequence: TGCGCCAGCAGCTTGGCCCTAACTAGCGGGGAAGGAGATACGCAGTATTTT.

This chain uses TRBV10-3 with TRBJ1-6; 9 bases line up with TRBD1. In germline, CDR1 is ENHRY, CDR2 SYGVKD. The junction had 11 bases not matched to a gene; V was cut back by 5 bases and J by 12 bases. There are 15 residues in the CDR3. The CDR3 spells CAISRTGERLKPLHF. CDR3 sequence (DNA): TGTGCCATCAGTAGGACAGGGGAAAGGCTAAAACCCCTCCACTTT.

This clonotype has a handful of counts. This chain uses TRBV5-1 with TRBJ1-2; D ambiguous. V lost 4 bases and J lost 7, with 11 bases in between. Looked up from germline, CDR1 is SGHRS and CDR2 is YFSETQ. The CDR3 has 12 residues. The CDR3 region has the DNA TGCGCCAGCAGCGGGGAGAGCCCTGGCTACACCTTC. This gives the protein CASSGESPGYTF. Drawing the rest from reference TRBV5-1 and TRBJ1-2, the complete variable domain is KAGVTQTPRYLIKTRGQQVTLSCSPISGHRSVSWYQQTPGQGLQFLFEYFSETQRNKGNFPGRFSGRQFSNSRSEMNVSTLELGDSALYLCASSGESPGYTFGSGTRLTVV.

The chain combines TRBV5-1 with TRBJ2-2, with TRBD1 as a possible D gene (6 bases). V lost 1 base and J lost 6, with 10 bases in between. The CDR3 sequence is 14 residues long. Germline V gives CDR1 SGHRS, CDR2 YFSETQ. In nucleotides, the CDR3 is TGCGCCAGCAGCTTGTGGACAGACGCCGGGGAGCTGTTTTTT. Its protein product is CASSLWTDAGELFF.

This clonotype was detected only a few times. The chain combines TRBV9 with TRBJ2-2; possible D gene TRBD2, 5 bases. The germline V and J ends were trimmed by 4 bases and 0 bases, with 13 bases remaining between them. CDR1 and CDR2 from the germline V gene are SGDLS and YYNGEE. The CDR3 length is 16 residues. In DNA, the CDR3 is TGTGCCAGCAGCCCTTGGACTGCCACGAACACCGGGGAGCTGTTTTTT. Translating gives CASSPWTATNTGELFF.

The chain joins TRBV28 to TRBJ1-5; D is undetermined. Between the trimmed V and J ends, which lost 2 bases and 0 bases, there was a span of 17 bases. The CDR3 length is 18 residues. Germline assignment: CDR1 MDHEN and CDR2 SYDVKM. The CDR3 region is CASSLIYLRADSNQPQHF. DNA for the CDR3: TGTGCCAGCAGTTTAATATATCTTCGGGCGGATAGCAATCAGCCCCAGCATTTT. Full variable domain (rest looked up from reference TRBV28 and TRBJ1-5): DVKVTQSSRYLVKRTGEKVFLECVQDMDHENMFWYRQDPGLGLRLIYFSYDVKMKEKGDIPEGYSVSREKKERFSLILESASTNQTSMYLCASSLIYLRADSNQPQHFGDGTRLSIL.

This clonotype has more than one count but fewer than ten. V usage is TRBV5-1 and J usage is TRBJ1-6, with 7 bases aligning to TRBD1. Looked up from germline, CDR1 is SGHRS and CDR2 is YFSETQ. This CDR3 is built from 15 residues. The V and J ends lost 2 bases and 7 bases, in that order; junction bases with no gene match: 6. The DNA of the CDR3 is TGCGCCAGCAGCTTCTCTGGACAGGTCAATTCACCCCTCCACTTT. It specifies CASSFSGQVNSPLHF.

This clonotype has a handful of counts. V gene TRBV7-9 combines with J gene TRBJ2-1; no clear D. This CDR3 comprises 13 residues. CDR1 and CDR2 (germline): SEHNR, FQNEAQ (reference sequence). V lost 5 bases to trimming and J lost 7 bases, with 12 bases between them. The chain's CDR3 is CASSPLIANEQFF. Written as DNA, the CDR3 is TGTGCCAGCAGCCCTTTAATAGCTAATGAGCAGTTCTTC. The variable domain in full, completed from reference TRBV7-9 and TRBJ2-1, reads DTGVSQNPRHKITKRGQNVTFRCDPISEHNRLYWYRQTLGQGPEFLTYFQNEAQLEKSRLLSDRFSAERPKGSFSTLEIQRTEQGDSAMYLCASSPLIANEQFFGPGTRLTVL.

The sample holds a few counts of this clonotype. The rearrangement links TRBV6-1 to TRBJ2-7; the D gene is possibly TRBD1 (6 bases). Germline CDR1 and CDR2: MNHNS and SASEGT. V lost 6 bases, J lost 3 bases, and 15 bases lay in between. CDR3 length: 14 amino acids. CDR3 sequence: CASSHREPHYEQYV. Written as DNA, the CDR3 is TGTGCCAGCAGCCACAGGGAGCCCCACTACGAGCAGTACGTC.

This clonotype was counted a few times. The gene calls are TRBV7-3 and TRBJ1-2; 9 bases are shared with TRBD1. The CDR3 loop spans 16 amino acids. Unmatched junction bases numbered 15, after V lost 5 bases and J lost 8 bases. The germline V gene encodes CDR1 SGHTA and CDR2 FQGTGA. CDR3 sequence: CASSPEQGALVGGYTF. The CDR3 bases are TGTGCCAGCAGCCCGGAACAGGGGGCTCTCGTGGGGGGCTACACCTTC.

This clonotype was seen ten or more times. The chain joins TRBV11-2 to TRBJ1-6, with D possibly being TRBD1 (6 bases). Trimming took 2 bases from V and 8 from J, leaving 16 bases between them. The CDR3 sequence is 16 residues long. The germline V gene encodes CDR1 SGHAT and CDR2 FQNNGV. The CDR3 loop reads CASSLWPTSGDSPLHF. Written as DNA, the CDR3 is TGTGCCAGCAGCTTATGGCCGACCTCAGGGGATTCACCCCTCCACTTT. Full variable domain (outside the CDR3, taken from reference TRBV11-2 and TRBJ1-6): EAGVAQSPRYKIIEKRQSVAFWCNPISGHATLYWYQQILGQGPKLLIQFQNNGVVDDSQLPKDRFSAERLKGVDSTLKIQPAKLEDSAVYLCASSLWPTSGDSPLHFGNGTRLTVT.

This chain's CDR3 is CASGFGWGWQPQHF. DNA for the CDR3: TGTGCTAGTGGTTTTGGGTGGGGCTGGCAGCCCCAGCATTTT. This rearrangement joins TRBV12-5 to TRBJ1-5, with D perhaps TRBD1 (5 bases). The germline V gene has CDR1 LGHNT and CDR2 FRNRAP. The ends were cut back, 3 bases at V and 7 bases at J, with 13 bases in the middle. This CDR3 has 14 amino acids.

This clonotype was picked up a small number of times. The genes are TRBV12-3 or TRBV12-4 and TRBJ2-1; D is perhaps TRBD1 (7 bases). V lost 2 bases and J lost 9, with 14 bases in between. The CDR3 spans 14 residues. This CDR3 reads CASSLTTGRSEQFF. The CDR3 nucleotides are TGTGCCAGCAGTTTAACGACAGGGAGGTCTGAGCAGTTCTTC.

This clonotype has ten or more counts. CDR3 amino acids: CASSLRLAGVYEQYV. CDR3 nucleotides: TGTGCCAGCAGCTTGAGACTAGCGGGGGTCTACGAGCAGTACGTC. The genes are TRBV5-5 and TRBJ2-7; 12 nucleotides agree with TRBD2. The CDR3 runs to 15 residues. Losses at the gene ends were 1 base for V and 3 bases for J; bases not matched to a gene: 2. The germline V gene has CDR1 SGHKS and CDR2 YYEKEE (reference sequence).